This T cell receptor beta chain derives from a study of cytomegalovirus exposure and HLA in healthy donors (dated by TCRdb to between 2016 and 2019). With regard to the full study: According to an earlier analysis of 587 of the donors, 200 million or so T cells yielded 90 million to 130 million unique TCR beta sequences and approximately 280 Gb of sequence data. An early release that covered about 640 HLA-typed donors contained about 300 gigabases of sequencing data and approximately 85 million unique TCR sequences. Among the roughly 390 genotyped donors, more than 70% belonged to the genetic ancestry cluster associated with self-reported Caucasian donors. The study aimed to test whether signatures of past pathogen exposure could be identified by cataloging public T cell receptors. The study profiled the T cell repertoires of 550 to 700 subjects by immunosequencing and related them to cytomegalovirus serostatus. In addition to the first cohort of several hundred subjects, a separate validation cohort of about 120 different subjects was used. To predict cytomegalovirus infection status, the study brought together high-throughput TCR immunosequencing, statistical association of individual TCRs with disease status, and machine learning. To study patterns of TCR occurrence, a later analysis re-analyzed previously published TCR beta repertoires from around 660 donors and added high-resolution HLA genotyping. Rather than using new phenotypic data, the later analysis identified candidate immune exposures from TCR beta sequences and from how often those sequences occurred across donors. An earlier analysis of several hundred of the donors applied high-throughput TCR beta sequencing to assess whether each TCR beta V gene segment acted as functional or pseudogenic. Donor age, sex, ethnicity and CMV serostatus were collected together with the repertoire data. A later genetic analysis took genome-wide SNP genotypes for 398 of the 666 donors and used that subset as a discovery cohort. Every discovery cohort repertoire had been produced on one sequencing platform. Class I and class II HLA loci were covered by the typing at four-digit resolution. The number of donors typed differed by locus, with roughly 629-640 for A, B, C, DRB1 and DQB1, roughly 520 for DQA1, some 570 for DPA1, and 400 to 490 for DPB1. About five DR-DQ haplotypes were treated as single units for association and clustering because of strong linkage in the cohort. On average, about 200,000 unique TCR beta nucleotide sequences were sequenced per donor among roughly 430 genotyped donors of the cohort, with around 19% of those sequences being non-productive. Overall study results and their limits: A later analysis associated 16,951 TCR beta sequences with specific HLA alleles at a false discovery rate of 0.05. A later analysis found that HLA-associated TCR beta chains were more clonally expanded and had lower generation probabilities than equally common non-associated chains. The authors suggested that the approach could potentially be extended to other disease states and immunological phenotypes. V-gene and J-gene trimming of TCR beta chains was associated with a missense DCLRE1C variant in a later genetic analysis, and the association was replicated in an independent cohort. The only immune exposure information available for the cohort was CMV serostatus. Correlated functional status among segregating V segments might be attributable to linkage disequilibrium, but an unknown experimental factor could not be ruled out. Several of the top co-occurrence clusters appeared to be linked to parvovirus B19, influenza, CMV and Epstein-Barr virus, according to a later analysis. The classifier was reported to diagnose cytomegalovirus status with high specificity and sensitivity in both the original and validation cohorts. A cluster of highly shared sequence variants was judged likely to represent a technical artifact of the sequencing pipeline. A total of about 180 TCR beta chains were listed by the study as associated with cytomegalovirus. A later genetic analysis reported fewer N-insertions in productive TCRs among donors in an Asian-associated ancestry cluster than the roughly 620-donor mean. Most TCR sequences were seen in very few donors, while some public TCRs were found in many individuals. Approximately 16 rarely observed V segments, including chromosome 9 orphons, were excluded from the earlier analysis of about 500 of the donors because counts were too low. This cohort had only TCR beta chains sequenced, and the lack of alpha or paired-chain data limited which features could be detected. Assigning TCR associations to individual alleles was difficult when HLA alleles, especially DR and DQ, strongly co-occurred. Broadly in line with IMGT annotations, most TCR beta V segments showed up in productive rearrangements about 90% or about 30% of the time in an earlier analysis of several hundred of the donors. A few of the identified cytomegalovirus-associated TCR beta chains were confirmed in vitro to be specific for cytomegalovirus antigens. A further reported finding was that TCR beta sequences accurately predicted the HLA-A and HLA-B alleles for most subjects in the first cohort. A later analysis found that TCR association rates varied across HLA loci, with DRB1 alleles showing the most associated TCRs and HLA-C alleles the fewest. Roughly uniform sequencing depth across donors was assumed in presence/absence analyses, although this assumption may not hold. According to a later analysis, most CMV-associated TCR beta chains appeared to be HLA-restricted, and the HLA associations seemed to be driven largely by CMV exposure. HLA typing was unavailable for some donors at each locus, so association tests used only the typed subset.

In the case of this clone: What antigen it recognizes has not been identified.

In total, approximately 690 healthy bone marrow donors made up the cohort. At the time of sampling, all cohort members were nominally healthy, though unrecorded immune exposures were likely present. The donor was CMV seropositive and belonged to the group of 250 to 350 seropositive cohort members. A peripheral blood sample was collected from each donor, and TCR beta sequencing was performed on peripheral blood mononuclear cells. Genomic DNA extraction from the blood cell samples was performed with the Qiagen DNeasy Blood Extraction Kit. Library method: the immunoSEQ multiplex PCR assay. The multiplex PCR relied on a mix of 60 forward primers for TCR Vbeta segments and 13 reverse primers for TCR Jbeta segments. The CDR3 region of rearranged TCR beta genes was amplified from genomic DNA by a multiplex PCR assay. On the Illumina HiSeq System, the amplified TCR beta libraries were sequenced as 87-base-pair reads. As for the original processing: A later analysis tallied 80 million to 95 million unique TCR beta chains across the roughly 610 repertoires, and some 10 million of those chains were shared by two or more donors. A nearest-neighbor algorithm error-corrected the raw reads and collapsed the reads into unique sequences, merging closely related sequences to remove PCR and sequencing errors. V, D and J gene segments were assigned by aligning CDR3 sequences to IMGT reference sequences. For a sequence to be retained, a match of at least six nucleotides was required to both a V gene segment and a J gene segment. Rearrangements were classified as productive when the CDR3 lacked stop codons and remained in frame with V and J, and all other rearrangements were classified as non-productive. Following IMGT convention, CDR3 was defined as the stretch from the second conserved V-encoded cysteine to the conserved J-encoded phenylalanine. The earlier analysis of about 530 of the donors excluded any sequence lacking an unambiguous match to a single V gene segment. An earlier analysis of approximately 590 of the donors classified V segments as functional when productive rearrangements were above 56.7% and as segregating when the standard deviation between donors was above 5%. A statistical classification framework was built to diagnose cytomegalovirus status from the catalog of TCR beta chain sequences. In a later analysis, V and J genes were assigned by comparing TCR nucleotide sequences against IMGT/GENE-DB human TR gene sequences. A later analysis assigned CDR3 sequences and most-parsimonious VDJ recombination scenarios with the TCRdist pipeline. In a later analysis, every TCR beta chain was defined by the combination of its CDR3 amino acid sequence and its V-gene family, and reads without a unique V-gene family were dropped. In a later analysis, some 600 highly shared, low-generation-probability nucleotide sequences were removed to address suspected cross-contamination and a sequencing artifact. For each public chain, a later analysis derived a clonal expansion index from normalized ranks of inferred template counts within each repertoire. In a later analysis, generation probabilities were computed with a VDJ recombination model fitted to out-of-frame rearrangements, and the resulting probabilities were checked against IGoR. Hypergeometric tests were used in a later analysis to score TCR-TCR, TCR-HLA and TCR-CMV co-occurrence, with a repertoire-size bias correction applied to the TCR pairs. In a later analysis, false discovery rates were estimated by permuting HLA or CMV assignments 20 times. In a later analysis, co-occurring TCRs were grouped with DBSCAN, and TCRdist sequence similarity was added when clustering was performed within HLA-allele-positive subsets. Repertoires with fewer than 30,000 or more than 120,000 public chains were left out of co-occurrence clustering, as were about five repertoires with anomalous nucleotide sharing. TCRdb's version of the immuneACCESS table is confined to in-frame rearrangements and falls short of the full clone set. An unresolved V gene accounts for under half of the shortfall where checked; the remainder is of unknown origin. Clone size and V and J calls were adopted from that table, with D and trimming inferred from the DNA. The record for this sample contains tens of thousands of clones. The ten largest clones capture about 5.5% of the sample.

The sample comprised PBMCs. This clonotype was obtained from a girl under 18 in good health and CMV-seropositive.

At the DNA level, the sequence is TGTGCCAGCAGTGATTTGTCGGCAGGGGGTCGGGCAGATACGCAGTATTTT. It specifies CASSDLSAGGRADTQYF. Recombination connected TRBV2 to TRBJ2-3, with 7 bases aligning to TRBD1. The CDR3 sequence holds 17 residues, the cysteine and phenylalanine included. The read is trimmed to its CDR3 DNA, 51 bases read in frame from base 1. Trimming takes 3 bases off V and 4 bases off J; junction bases not matched to a gene: 13. From the germline V gene, CDR1 is SNHLY and CDR2 is FYNNEI.